A single sample gave rise to the 27 T cell receptor beta chains below, sequenced in a study of a mutant IDH1 vaccine in newly diagnosed glioma. TCRdb's table, derived via immunoSEQ multiplex PCR, lists solely in-frame clones and lacks some. The sample has almost 85,000 clones, almost 85% seen once; the top ten hold 2% to 2.5%. Time point meaning: week 23, last vaccination. Doses comprised 300 ug of mutant IDH1 20-mer peptide each, plus topical imiquimod. The antigens for these receptors are not known. The specimen was PBMCs, collected from a glioma patient whose treatment included an IDH1 peptide vaccine. These receptor sequences come from a man aged 30 to 45 with glioma. Some clones in this sample may be carry-over from other donors' samples.

This clone has a single count. The genes are TRBV7-9 and TRBJ2-3; unclear D gene. V was pared by 6 bases and J by 6 bases, with 16 bases between. CDR1 and CDR2 from the germline V gene are SEHNR and FQNEAQ (reference sequence). There are 14 residues in the CDR3. Here the CDR3 reads CASSPDFSGDTQYF. The CDR3 DNA is TGTGCCAGCAGTCCCGATTTTTCAGGCGATACGCAGTATTTT.

A few counts support this clone. The rearrangement uses TRBV7-9 and TRBJ1-1; TRBD1 matches at 8 bases. The CDR3 totals 14 residues. V gave up 5 bases and J gave up 0 bases; unmatched junction bases: 2. The germline V gene has CDR1 SEHNR and CDR2 FQNEAQ (reference sequence). DNA for the CDR3: TGTGCCAGCAGCATGGGACAGGTGAACACTGAAGCTTTCTTT. Amino acid sequence: CASSMGQVNTEAFF.

The chain uses TRBV6-6 and TRBJ2-1; 14 bases line up with TRBD2. Germline values: CDR1 MNHNY, CDR2 SVGAGI (reference sequence). CDR3 length: 16 residues. Losses at the gene ends were 0 bases for V and 9 bases for J; bases not matched to a gene: 4. The CDR3 loop reads CASSYSRGLAGVEQFF. For the CDR3, the DNA is TGTGCCAGCAGTTACTCGAGGGGACTAGCGGGAGTTGAGCAGTTCTTC.

The J gene is TRBJ1-2, the V gene TRBV29-1; D remains ambiguous. V lost 2 bases and J 3 bases, leaving 10 bases between the germline ends. The length of the CDR3 is 13 residues. Germline loops: CDR1 SQVTM, CDR2 ANQGSEA. The CDR3, as DNA: TGCAGCGTTGAACTGGGCTTGGACTATGGCTACACCTTC. Residues: CSVELGLDYGYTF. Supplemented by reference TRBV29-1 and TRBJ1-2, the full variable domain reads SAVISQKPSRDICQRGTSLTIQCQVDSQVTMMFWYRQQPGQSLTLIATANQGSEATYESGFVIDKFPISRPNLTFSTLTVSNMSPEDSSIYLCSVELGLDYGYTFGSGTRLTVV.

The chain joins TRBV9 to TRBJ2-3; 8 positions agree with TRBD2. The J segment lost 1 base and the V segment lost 2 bases, leaving 6 bases of the junction unmatched. This CDR3 has 16 amino acids. Germline V gene data show CDR1 as SGDLS and CDR2 as YYNGEE. The CDR3 sequence: CASSVRSGRGTDTQYF. CDR3 nucleotide sequence: TGTGCCAGCAGCGTTCGGAGCGGGAGAGGCACAGATACGCAGTATTTT. Full variable domain (missing parts from reference TRBV9 and TRBJ2-3): DSGVTQTPKHLITATGQRVTLRCSPRSGDLSVYWYQQSLDQGLQFLIQYYNGEERAKGNILERFSAQQFPDLHSELNLSSLELGDSALYFCASSVRSGRGTDTQYFGPGTRLTVL.

This clone was picked up a small number of times. This rearrangement joins TRBV14 to TRBJ1-1; D unclear. Trimming removed 2 bases at V and 1 base at J, with 8 bases between. The CDR3 extends over 14 amino acids. Germline CDR1 is SGHDN and CDR2 is FVKESK. DNA of the CDR3: TGTGCCAGCAGCCAACAGATCTCGAACACTGAAGCTTTCTTT. Residues: CASSQQISNTEAFF. The variable domain in full, completed from reference TRBV14 and TRBJ1-1, reads EAGVTQFPSHSVIEKGQTVTLRCDPISGHDNLYWYRRVMGKEIKFLLHFVKESKQDESGMPNNRFLAERTGGTYSTLKVQPAELEDSGVYFCASSQQISNTEAFFGQGTRLTVV.

The chain links TRBV5-4 to TRBJ1-3; no reliable D call. This CDR3 is 13 amino acids long. Between the trimmed V and J ends, which lost 4 bases and 0 bases, there was a span of 5 bases. Germline V lookup: CDR1 SGHNT, CDR2 YYREEE (reference sequence). Written as DNA, the CDR3 is TGTGCCAGCAGCCTCGACTCTGGAAACACCATATATTTT. It translates to CASSLDSGNTIYF.

V usage is TRBV7-6 and J usage is TRBJ2-7; D possibly matches TRBD1 or TRBD2 (6 bases each). Germline V lookup: CDR1 SGHVS, CDR2 FNYEAQ. The CDR3 covers 16 residues. Trimming removed 1 base at V and 3 bases at J, with 16 bases between. CDR3 sequence reads: CASSLVSLGGLYEQYF. CDR3 coding DNA: TGTGCCAGCAGCTTAGTTAGTCTAGGGGGGCTCTACGAGCAGTACTTC.

The V and J genes are TRBV7-9 and TRBJ2-1; D might be TRBD1 (6 bases). The CDR3 has 15 amino acids. CDR1 SEHNR and CDR2 FQNEAQ come from the germline V gene (reference sequence). Trimming cost V 3 bases and J 3 bases, with 12 bases left between them. The CDR3 reads CASSFAGQNYNEQFF. CDR3 DNA sequence: TGTGCCAGCAGCTTTGCTGGACAGAACTACAATGAGCAGTTCTTC.

The V gene is TRBV7-2, the J gene TRBJ1-5; D unresolved. Trimming took off 5 bases at V and 1 base at J, with 12 bases between the two ends. The germline V gene encodes CDR1 SGHTA and CDR2 FQGNSA. The CDR3 totals 15 residues. In nucleotides, the CDR3 is TGTGCCAGCAGCCTATGGGTGGGGAGCAATCAGCCCCAGCATTTT. Its translation: CASSLWVGSNQPQHF. Looking up the rest from reference TRBV7-2 and TRBJ1-5 gives the full variable domain: GAGVSQSPSNKVTEKGKDVELRCDPISGHTALYWYRQSLGQGLEFLIYFQGNSAPDKSGLPSDRFSAERTGGSVSTLTIQRTQQEDSAVYLCASSLWVGSNQPQHFGDGTRLSIL.

In this sample, this clone turned up once. The chain joins TRBV28 to TRBJ1-4; no clear D gene. V lost 7 bases, J lost 7 bases, and 16 bases lay in between. This CDR3 spans 14 amino acids. Per the germline V gene, CDR1 is MDHEN and CDR2 is SYDVKM. CDR3 sequence: CASTSTRVAEKLFF. Written as DNA, the CDR3 is TGTGCCAGCACCTCTACTAGGGTTGCTGAAAAACTGTTTTTT.

The J gene is TRBJ1-1, the V gene TRBV9, with D maybe TRBD1 (6 bases). CDR3 size: 13 residues. The V end was cut by 4 bases, the J end by 9 bases, with 16 bases between. Germline values: CDR1 SGDLS, CDR2 YYNGEE. CDR3 region: CASSPPGGQKAFF. The DNA for the CDR3 is TGTGCCAGCAGCCCACCCGGGGGGCAAAAAGCTTTCTTT.

The chain combines TRBV15 with TRBJ1-5; D perhaps matches TRBD1 (5 bases). The CDR3 runs to 17 residues. The V gene's germline CDR1 is LNHNV and CDR2 YYDKDF (reference sequence). Deletions cut 3 bases from V and 4 bases from J, with 19 bases between. The CDR3 DNA follows: TGTGCCACCAGCAGGGGCGTCCGGGGGTTACGAAATCAGCCCCAGCATTTT. Translated: CATSRGVRGLRNQPQHF.

This chain connects TRBV7-9 to TRBJ2-7, with D possibly matching TRBD1 (5 bases). Germline lookup yields CDR1 SEHNR and CDR2 FQNEAQ (reference sequence). V lost 2 bases and J 5 bases, leaving 10 bases between the germline ends. The CDR3 consists of 13 residues. CDR3 residues: CASSLKFRDEQYF. CDR3 sequence (DNA): TGTGCCAGCAGCTTAAAGTTCAGGGACGAGCAGTACTTC.

The V gene is TRBV27, the J gene TRBJ2-3; tentatively, D is TRBD1 (5 bases). The CDR3 loop spans 12 amino acids. The V gene's germline CDR1 is MNHEY and CDR2 SMNVEV (reference sequence). V gave up 5 bases and J gave up 4 bases, with 7 bases separating them. Written as DNA, the CDR3 is TGTGCCAGCAGTCCCAGGGCAGATACGCAGTATTTT. Its protein product is CASSPRADTQYF.

V gene TRBV29-1 combines with J gene TRBJ2-2, with D unresolved. CDR1 SQVTM and CDR2 ANQGSEA come from the germline V gene. CDR3 length equals 14 residues. V was shortened by 3 bases and J by 1 base, with 9 bases between the two germline ends. As DNA, the CDR3 is TGCAGCGTTGAGAACCCGTGGAACACCGGGGAGCTGTTTTTT. Residues: CSVENPWNTGELFF.

The CDR3 bases are TGTGCCAGCAGCTTAGAGACAGGGGAAGGGGATACGCAGTATTTT. It encodes CASSLETGEGDTQYF. The chain uses TRBV5-6 and TRBJ2-3; TRBD1 agrees at 8 bases. With 2 bases clipped from V and 6 bases from J, the junction kept 8 bases outside the gene matches. The CDR3 loop spans 15 amino acids. CDR1 is SGHDT, CDR2 YYEEEE, per germline. Full variable domain (missing parts from reference TRBV5-6 and TRBJ2-3): DAGVTQSPTHLIKTRGQQVTLRCSPKSGHDTVSWYQQALGQGPQFIFQYYEEEERQRGNFPDRFSGHQFPNYSSELNVNALLLGDSALYLCASSLETGEGDTQYFGPGTRLTVL.

The genes are TRBV6-1 and TRBJ1-1, with 8 nucleotides matching TRBD1. The germline V gene encodes CDR1 MNHNS and CDR2 SASEGT. J gave up 3 bases and V 4 bases, and 10 bases lay outside the gene matches. The CDR3 is 16 amino acids. As DNA, the CDR3 is TGTGCCAGCAGTGGACGAAGGGACAGGAAGTACACTGAAGCTTTCTTT. Its translation: CASSGRRDRKYTEAFF.

This clone appeared a single time. V is TRBV19 and J is TRBJ2-7; D is perhaps TRBD1 (5 bases). The CDR3 has 17 amino acids. V dropped 3 bases and J dropped 2 bases, with 20 bases sitting between them. Per the germline V gene, CDR1 is LNHDA and CDR2 is SQIVND (reference sequence). CDR3 sequence reads: CASSIVFGAGNTYEQYF. The CDR3, as DNA: TGTGCCAGTAGTATCGTTTTTGGGGCAGGGAATACCTACGAGCAGTACTTC.

This rearrangement joins TRBV29-1 to TRBJ2-7, with a tentative D call TRBD2 (5 bases). With 8 bases removed from V and 5 bases from J, the gap between germline ends came to 19 bases. CDR1 and CDR2 from the germline V gene are SQVTM and ANQGSEA. The CDR3 has 13 residues. The CDR3 bases are TGCAGCATAACATATACGGGGTCAGACGAGCAGTACTTC. It yields the protein CSITYTGSDEQYF.

V is TRBV19 and J is TRBJ2-7; D is unclear. Per the germline V gene, CDR1 is LNHDA and CDR2 is SQIVND (reference sequence). Trimming shortened V by 4 bases and J by 6 bases, and 13 bases separated the two germline ends. The CDR3 sequence is 13 residues long. CDR3 sequence (DNA): TGTGCCAGTAGTAAACAGATCCTAGGCGAGCAGTACTTC. As protein: CASSKQILGEQYF.

This chain uses TRBV6-4 with TRBJ1-2; D remains unclear. The CDR3 runs to 12 residues. CDR1 and CDR2 (germline): MRHNA, SNTAGT. Trimming took 2 bases from V and 8 from J, leaving 9 bases between them. The CDR3 sequence: CASSDGRRGYTF. For the CDR3, the DNA is TGTGCCAGCAGTGACGGACGGAGAGGCTACACCTTC.

The J gene is TRBJ1-2, the V gene TRBV7-2; D may be TRBD1 (6 bases). V was clipped by 4 bases and J by 7 bases, with 16 bases between them. Germline values: CDR1 SGHTA, CDR2 FQGNSA. The CDR3 is 14 residues long. Written as DNA, the CDR3 is TGTGCCAGCAGCTATACCGGCAGGGGAAGTGGCTACACCTTC. Its protein product is CASSYTGRGSGYTF.

This clone was seen once. V and J are TRBV6-1 and TRBJ2-1; D is uncertain. From germline, CDR1 is MNHNS and CDR2 SASEGT. The CDR3 totals 15 residues. V dropped 1 base and J dropped 0 bases, with 7 bases sitting between them. This CDR3 reads CASSEGVGSYNEQFF. The CDR3 coding sequence is TGTGCCAGCAGTGAAGGGGTGGGCTCCTACAATGAGCAGTTCTTC.

The chain is built from TRBV5-4 and TRBJ2-6; D might be TRBD1 or TRBD2, each matching 5 bases. The V end lost 4 bases, the J end lost 4 bases, and 21 bases lay between the germline ends. CDR1 is SGHNT, CDR2 YYREEE, per germline (reference sequence). CDR3 length equals 18 residues. This chain's CDR3 is CASSPPGTGTLGANVLTF. CDR3 nucleotide sequence: TGTGCCAGCAGCCCCCCGGGGACGGGAACCTTGGGGGCCAACGTCCTGACTTTC.

V is TRBV28 and J is TRBJ1-5; 7 bases agree with TRBD1. Germline loops: CDR1 MDHEN, CDR2 SYDVKM. The CDR3 consists of 18 residues. After removal of 1 base from V and 4 bases from J, the junction contained 13 bases not matched to a gene. CDR3 region: CASSLSFRGPFENQPQHF. As DNA, the CDR3 is TGTGCCAGCAGTTTATCTTTTAGGGGGCCGTTCGAAAATCAGCCCCAGCATTTT.

The J gene is TRBJ1-6, the V gene TRBV30; D unclear. Trimming removed 4 bases from V and 6 bases from J, with 13 bases in between. The CDR3 is 14 residues long. Germline assignment: CDR1 GTSNPN and CDR2 SVGIG (reference sequence). CDR3 sequence: CAWIPRGSNSPLHF. Written as DNA, the CDR3 is TGTGCCTGGATCCCCCGAGGGTCTAATTCACCCCTCCACTTT.